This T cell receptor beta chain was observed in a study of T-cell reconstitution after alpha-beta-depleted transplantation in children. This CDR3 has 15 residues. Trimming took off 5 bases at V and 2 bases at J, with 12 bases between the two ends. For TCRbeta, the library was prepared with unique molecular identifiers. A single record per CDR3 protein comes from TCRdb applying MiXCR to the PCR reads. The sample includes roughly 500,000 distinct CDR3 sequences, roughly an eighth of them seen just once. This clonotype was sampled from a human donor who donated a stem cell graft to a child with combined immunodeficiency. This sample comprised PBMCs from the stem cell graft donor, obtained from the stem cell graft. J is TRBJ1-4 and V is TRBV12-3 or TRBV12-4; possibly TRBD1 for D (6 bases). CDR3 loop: CASSPSGGTNEKLFF. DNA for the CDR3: TGTGCCAGCAGTCCCTCGGGGGGCACTAATGAAAAACTGTTTTTT.